This paragraph covers one TCR beta chain sequence. Its antigen specificity is not known. The sample holds no much larger clone one base away, and base qualities are not on file. This specimen comes from a study of blood T cells in healthy people across ages (dated by TCRdb to about 2015). About the full investigation: In model experiments, template switching captured about one uniquely barcoded TCR beta cDNA molecule for every two T cells. Using the same blood draw, the study looked at two additional independent replicas of 1 million unique cDNA reads for two donors, one aged 18 to 29 and the other aged 80 or older. To avoid experimental bias, donors of different ages were randomly spread across the sequencing lanes. To track age-related changes in TCR beta repertoire diversity, the study relied on deep sequencing normalized with unique cDNA molecular identifiers. Donors were grouped into four age groups: young (average roughly 17 years), middle-aged (roughly 38), aged (around 60) and long-lived (approximately 81).

The CDR3, from cysteine to phenylalanine, totals 15 residues. Only the CDR3 part of the read is kept: 45 bases, read in frame from the first base. Based on the germline V gene, the CDR1 and CDR2 sequences are SGHDN and FVKESK. V gives up 3 bases and J gives up 4 bases, and the segment between their germline ends measures 12 bases. The protocol used for the library was 5' RACE. The instrument given in TCRdb is Illumina HiSeq 2500. A second PCR of about 6 to 12 cycles was run with a J-beta primer mix and a sample-barcoded 5' primer. A unique molecular identifier was introduced onto each TCR beta cDNA molecule by a template-switch 5' adaptor carrying 12 random nucleotides. At least 2.5 million CDR3-containing paired-end reads were obtained from each sample. First-strand cDNA synthesis was performed from all RNA using the Mint cDNA synthesis kit, with priming by a TRBC-specific oligonucleotide. Following uracil-DNA glycosylase treatment, a first 18-cycle PCR with universal primers M1SS and BC2_uni_R was performed on all cDNA. The published analysis was carried out like this. Normalization of each sample was performed by random selection of 1 million high-quality reads, each carrying a distinct molecular identifier. Reads with shared molecular identifiers were discarded instead of being binned into consensus sequences. CDR3 identification, clonotype clustering and error correction used MiTCR with a Q25 quality threshold and the strictest error-elimination algorithm. A nonparametric unseen species model with Euler transformation was used to estimate a lower bound on total TCR beta diversity. The public sequencing data were trimmed at Q25 with fastp and processed into clonotypes with MiXCR by TCRdb, which kept only in-frame beta chains. Each CDR3 protein gets just one entry, which takes the most common genes and DNA from the rows behind it. In this record, the V and J calls reflect TCRdb's handling and not the investigators' own analysis. The sample table shows approximately 1,000,000 distinct CDR3 sequences, and around 43% are seen once. The ten largest clones capture over 15% of the sample.

Donors were a few dozen systemically healthy Caucasian individuals from Russia aged roughly 6 to 90 years. About 9.8 milliliters of peripheral blood were drawn from each donor into EDTA-treated Vacutainer tubes. PBMCs were isolated by Ficoll-Paque density-gradient centrifugation, with at least 7 million obtained per sample. Trizol reagent was used to extract total RNA from PBMCs, with at least 6 micrograms per sample. For every donor, flow cytometry on a PBMC aliquot measured the percentage of naive CD45RAhigh/CD27high T cells. What the study reported, not specific to this receptor: Since profiling was done on bulk unsorted PBMCs, naive and antigen-experienced compartments could not be conclusively compared. Compared with the aged group, the long-lived group had more naive CD4+ T cells, fewer expanded clones and increased TCR diversity, a pattern suggesting age selection. As age increased, observed TCR beta diversity per million T cells dropped in a roughly linear way, and a significant reduction was already evident by age 40. Donor CMV infection status was unknown, potentially confounding age-related changes in expanded clonotypes. The percentage of naive T cells measured by flow cytometry correlated strongly with observed TCR beta diversity. Estimates of total diversity based on one million sequenced T cells were considered lower bounds and underestimates.

Sequenced sample: blood. The TCR originated in a woman aged 55-70 years in good health. The sequence links TRBV14 to TRBJ2-2; the D gene cannot be resolved beyond TRBD1 or TRBD2, each matching 6 bases. CDR3 loop: CASSQSGAGTGELFF. In nucleotides, the sequence is TGTGCCAGCAGCCAGTCGGGGGCGGGCACCGGGGAGCTGTTTTTT.